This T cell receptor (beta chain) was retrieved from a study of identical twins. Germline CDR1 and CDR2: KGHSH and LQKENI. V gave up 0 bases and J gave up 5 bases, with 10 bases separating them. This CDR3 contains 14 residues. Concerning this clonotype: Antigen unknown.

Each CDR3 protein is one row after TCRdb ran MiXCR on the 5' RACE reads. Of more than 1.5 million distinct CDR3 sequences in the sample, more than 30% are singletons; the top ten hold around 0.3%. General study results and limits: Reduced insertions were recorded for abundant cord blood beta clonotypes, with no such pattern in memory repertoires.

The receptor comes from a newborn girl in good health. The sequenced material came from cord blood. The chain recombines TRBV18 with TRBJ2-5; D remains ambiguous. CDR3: CASSPPGQRETQYF. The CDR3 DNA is TGTGCCAGCTCACCACCGGGCCAACGGGAGACCCAGTACTTC.